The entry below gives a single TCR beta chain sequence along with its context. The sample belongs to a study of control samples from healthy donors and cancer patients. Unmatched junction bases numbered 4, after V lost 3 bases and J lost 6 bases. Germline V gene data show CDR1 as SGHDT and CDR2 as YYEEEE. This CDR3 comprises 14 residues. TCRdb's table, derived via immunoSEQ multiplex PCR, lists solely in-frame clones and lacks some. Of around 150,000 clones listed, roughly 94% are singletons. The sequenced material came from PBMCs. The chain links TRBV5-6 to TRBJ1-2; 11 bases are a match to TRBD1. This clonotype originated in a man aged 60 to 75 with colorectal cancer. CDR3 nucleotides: TGTGCCAGCAGCTGGGACAGGGGGAGAAATGGCTACACCTTC. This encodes CASSWDRGRNGYTF. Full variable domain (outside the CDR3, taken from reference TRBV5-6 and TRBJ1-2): DAGVTQSPTHLIKTRGQQVTLRCSPKSGHDTVSWYQQALGQGPQFIFQYYEEEERQRGNFPDRFSGHQFPNYSSELNVNALLLGDSALYLCASSWDRGRNGYTFGSGTRLTVV.